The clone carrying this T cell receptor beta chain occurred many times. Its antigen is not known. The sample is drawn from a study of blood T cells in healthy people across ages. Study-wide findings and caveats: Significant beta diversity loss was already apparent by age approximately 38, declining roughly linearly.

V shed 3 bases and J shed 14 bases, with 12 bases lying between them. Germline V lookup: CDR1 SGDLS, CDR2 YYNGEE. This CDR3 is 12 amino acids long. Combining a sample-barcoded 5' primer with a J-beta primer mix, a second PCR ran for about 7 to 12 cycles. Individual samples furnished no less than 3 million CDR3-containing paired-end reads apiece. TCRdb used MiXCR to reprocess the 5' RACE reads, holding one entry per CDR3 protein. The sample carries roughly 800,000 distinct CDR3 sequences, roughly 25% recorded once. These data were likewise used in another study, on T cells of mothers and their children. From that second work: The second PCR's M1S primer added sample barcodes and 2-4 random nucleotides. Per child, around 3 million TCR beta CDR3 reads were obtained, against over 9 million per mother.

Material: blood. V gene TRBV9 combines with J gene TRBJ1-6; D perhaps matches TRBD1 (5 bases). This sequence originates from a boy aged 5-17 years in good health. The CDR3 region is CASSGDSTALHF. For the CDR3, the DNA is TGTGCCAGCAGCGGCGACAGCACGGCCCTCCACTTT.